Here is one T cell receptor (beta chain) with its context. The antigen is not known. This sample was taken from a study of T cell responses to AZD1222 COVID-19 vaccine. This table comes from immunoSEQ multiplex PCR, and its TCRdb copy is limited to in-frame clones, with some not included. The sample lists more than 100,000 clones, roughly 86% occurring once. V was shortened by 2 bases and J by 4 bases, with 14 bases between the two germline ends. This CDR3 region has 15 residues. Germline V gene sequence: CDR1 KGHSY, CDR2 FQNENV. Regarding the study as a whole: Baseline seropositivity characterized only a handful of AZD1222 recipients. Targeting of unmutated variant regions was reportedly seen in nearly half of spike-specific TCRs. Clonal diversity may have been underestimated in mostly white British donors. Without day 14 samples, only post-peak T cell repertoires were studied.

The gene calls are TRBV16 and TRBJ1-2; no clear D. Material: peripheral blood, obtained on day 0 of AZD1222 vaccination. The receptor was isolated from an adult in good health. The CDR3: CASSQLLETIYGYTF. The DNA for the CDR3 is TGTGCCAGCAGCCAACTCCTGGAGACCATCTATGGCTACACCTTC.